The 32 T cell receptor beta chains below were found in one sample sequenced in a study of radiotherapy plus CTLA-4 blockade in lung cancer. Method: immunoSEQ multiplex PCR; TCRdb's copy keeps in-frame clones and lacks some. In the table there are more than 90,000 clones, about four fifths of which are singletons. The material sequenced was peripheral blood, taken from a patient treated with radiotherapy plus ipilimumab. The receptors stem from a human donor with non-small cell lung cancer that progressed on radiotherapy plus ipilimumab.

The rearrangement uses TRBV4-1 and TRBJ2-2; 8 bases match TRBD1. This CDR3 is 15 amino acids long. Germline values: CDR1 MGHRA, CDR2 YSYEKL. The V and J ends lost 2 bases and 5 bases, in that order; junction bases with no gene match: 4. The CDR3 loop is CASSQQGAGTGELFF. The DNA of the CDR3 is TGCGCCAGCAGCCAACAGGGGGCAGGGACCGGGGAGCTGTTTTTT.

The CDR3 loop is CASSLASSGRFYEQFF. The CDR3 nucleotides read TGTGCCAGCAGCTTAGCGTCTAGCGGGAGGTTCTATGAGCAGTTCTTC. This rearrangement joins TRBV7-2 to TRBJ2-1, with TRBD2 matching 11 bases. The germline CDR1 and CDR2 sequences are SGHTA and FQGNSA. Trimming cost V 0 bases and J 8 bases; bases outside gene matches: 6. This CDR3 is built from 16 residues.

The rearrangement uses TRBV5-1 and TRBJ2-3; TRBD2 matches 8 bases. The J segment lost 5 bases and the V segment lost 1 base, leaving 6 bases of the junction unmatched. This CDR3 is built from 15 residues. The V gene's germline CDR1 is SGHRS and CDR2 YFSETQ. CDR3 DNA sequence: TGCGCCAGCAGCTTGTCGGGAGGGCCCGTAGATACGCAGTATTTT. It specifies CASSLSGGPVDTQYF.

The genes are TRBV19 and TRBJ1-1; a weak D match, TRBD1 (6 bases). The CDR3 totals 16 residues. V was clipped by 10 bases and J by 5 bases, with 26 bases between them. The germline gives CDR1 LNHDA, CDR2 SQIVND (reference sequence). This CDR3 reads CATSPPPRRGGTEAFF. CDR3 DNA: TGTGCCACCTCCCCGCCCCCCAGGAGGGGGGGTACTGAAGCTTTCTTT.

V usage is TRBV7-8 and J usage is TRBJ2-1; TRBD2 agrees at 15 bases. The V segment lost 3 bases and the J segment 7 bases; nucleotides outside the gene matches: 4. Per the germline V gene, CDR1 is SGHVS and CDR2 is FQNEAQ. The CDR3 has 16 residues. The CDR3 region has the DNA TGTGCCAGCAGCTTCTCCGGGACTAGCGGGAGGAATGAGCAGTTCTTC. The encoded protein is CASSFSGTSGRNEQFF.

The CDR3 DNA follows: TGTGCCAGCAGTCTAGCGGGAGTCCCCCGGGAGCAGTACGTC. Amino acid sequence: CASSLAGVPREQYV. V gene TRBV2 combines with J gene TRBJ2-7, with TRBD2 matching 10 bases. V lost 5 bases to trimming and J lost 7 bases; unmatched junction nucleotides: 8. Germline V gene sequence: CDR1 SNHLY, CDR2 FYNNEI. The CDR3 covers 14 residues.

The chain is built from TRBV9 and TRBJ2-7; D could derive from TRBD1 or TRBD2 (5 bases each). Germline V gene sequence: CDR1 SGDLS, CDR2 YYNGEE. The V and J ends lost 4 bases and 7 bases respectively, with 21 bases between them. CDR3 length equals 15 residues. The CDR3: CASSLLPGPEWEQYF. The CDR3 nucleotides read TGTGCCAGCAGCCTTCTCCCGGGGCCGGAGTGGGAGCAGTACTTC.

The V gene is TRBV5-1, the J gene TRBJ2-1, with D possibly matching TRBD2 (5 bases). CDR3 size: 15 residues. Germline loops: CDR1 SGHRS, CDR2 YFSETQ. The ends were cut back, 7 bases at V and 5 bases at J, with 19 bases in the middle. CDR3 DNA sequence: TGCGCCAGCCACACCCAAAGCGGAGGCAACAATGAGCAGTTCTTC. This translates into CASHTQSGGNNEQFF.

The V and J genes are TRBV11-3 and TRBJ2-1; 7 bases agree with TRBD2. CDR1 is SGHNT and CDR2 is YENEEA in the germline V gene. V lost 3 bases and J lost 4; bases outside the gene matches: 6. The CDR3 consists of 15 residues. Here the CDR3 DNA reads TGTGCCAGCAGCTTGGTAGCGGGCGCTTACAATGAGCAGTTCTTC. Protein sequence: CASSLVAGAYNEQFF.

This clone was counted between two and nine times. The chain links TRBV7-9 to TRBJ1-5; D ambiguous. Germline CDR1 reads SEHNR; CDR2 reads FQNEAQ (reference sequence). V lost 0 bases, J lost 5 bases, and 8 bases lay in between. The CDR3 is made up of 14 amino acids. The DNA for the CDR3 is TGTGCCAGCAGCTTAGCGGGTTACGATCAGCCCCAGCATTTT. Encoded protein: CASSLAGYDQPQHF.

V gene TRBV11-2 combines with J gene TRBJ2-5; D gene unclear. The DNA end is a closer match to TRBJ2-7, so the J assignment may be wrong. The CDR3 totals 13 residues. The germline V gene encodes CDR1 SGHAT and CDR2 FQNNGV. The CDR3 bases are TGTGCCAGCAGCTTAGATGTAACTAACGAGCAGTACTTC. It translates to CASSLDVTNEQYF.

This clone was detected once. This chain connects TRBV28 to TRBJ2-7; 13 nucleotides agree with TRBD2. The CDR3 loop spans 16 amino acids. J was trimmed by 2 bases and V by 6 bases; bases with no gene match: 7. The germline V gene encodes CDR1 MDHEN and CDR2 SYDVKM. As DNA, the CDR3 is TGTGCCAGCAGCGATGCCGGACTAGCGGGAGCCTACGAGCAGTACTTC. Amino acid sequence: CASSDAGLAGAYEQYF.

The sample holds one count of this clone. This chain connects TRBV9 to TRBJ2-2; a weak D match, TRBD2 (5 bases). The CDR3 spans 12 residues. Germline lookup yields CDR1 SGDLS and CDR2 YYNGEE. Trimming shortened V by 0 bases and J by 11 bases, and 8 bases separated the two germline ends. For the CDR3, the DNA is TGTGCCAGCAGCGTAGATGAGGGAGAGCTGTTTTTT. Its protein is CASSVDEGELFF.

The table lists this clone with a few counts. The chain couples TRBV4-1 to TRBJ2-3, with 9 positions matching TRBD2. With V trimmed by 1 base and J by 8 bases, 10 bases remained unmatched. The CDR3 is 16 amino acids. Germline V CDR1 and CDR2: MGHRA, YSYEKL. This CDR3 is CASSQVAGAGGGTQYF. The DNA of the CDR3 is TGCGCCAGCAGCCAAGTTGCTGGAGCGGGAGGCGGTACGCAGTATTTT.

The genes are TRBV6-1 and TRBJ1-3; 7 bases agree with TRBD1. CDR1 is MNHNS and CDR2 is SASEGT in the germline V gene. With V trimmed by 6 bases and J by 0 bases, 5 bases remained unmatched. This CDR3 comprises 15 residues. The CDR3 coding sequence is TGTGCCAGCAGGTCGGACAGGAACTCTGGAAACACCATATATTTT. Translated, it gives CASRSDRNSGNTIYF.

The genes are TRBV28 and TRBJ1-2; unclear D gene. Trimming shortened V by 4 bases and J by 4 bases, and 13 bases separated the two germline ends. The CDR3 covers 14 residues. Germline CDR1 and CDR2: MDHEN and SYDVKM. The chain's CDR3 is CASSSYAATYGYTF. DNA for the CDR3: TGTGCCAGCAGTTCCTATGCGGCCACCTATGGCTACACCTTC.

The chain couples TRBV2 to TRBJ2-2, with TRBD1 as a possible D gene (5 bases). The CDR3 runs to 17 residues. Per the germline V gene, CDR1 is SNHLY and CDR2 is FYNNEI. Trimming removed 5 bases from V and 3 bases from J, with 19 bases in between. CDR3 DNA sequence: TGTGCCAGCAGTCACGCGCCGATCGGCAGGGACACCGGGGAGCTGTTTTTT. Residues: CASSHAPIGRDTGELFF.

This clone is medium-sized by share. The rearrangement uses TRBV6-6 and TRBJ2-3; D not certain. Germline V gene data show CDR1 as MNHNY and CDR2 as SVGAGI (reference sequence). The V gene lost 7 bases and the J gene lost 3 bases, with 5 bases spanning the gap. The CDR3 extends over 11 amino acids. The CDR3 DNA is TGTGCCAGCACCGGAACAGATACGCAGTATTTT. It codes for CASTGTDTQYF.

The V gene is TRBV29-1, the J gene TRBJ2-3, with TRBD1 matching over 9 bases. Germline V CDR1 and CDR2: SQVTM, ANQGSEA. Trimming removed 5 bases from V and 0 bases from J; junction bases left unmatched: 6. CDR3 length: 15 amino acids. For the CDR3, the DNA is TGCAGCGTTATAGGACAGGGGCAGAGCACAGATACGCAGTATTTT. Amino acids: CSVIGQGQSTDTQYF.

The chain recombines TRBV7-9 with TRBJ2-5; D is perhaps TRBD2 (6 bases). This CDR3 comprises 13 residues. Germline V gene lookup returns CDR1 SEHNR and CDR2 FQNEAQ (reference sequence). The ends were cut back, 3 bases at V and 2 bases at J, with 7 bases in the middle. The CDR3 reads CASSFGSQETQYF. The CDR3, as DNA: TGTGCCAGCAGCTTCGGGAGTCAAGAGACCCAGTACTTC.

The chain carries TRBV27 and TRBJ1-5; unclear D gene. The V gene's germline CDR1 is MNHEY and CDR2 SMNVEV (reference sequence). Trimming left V 1 base short and J 4 bases short, with 11 bases between. This CDR3 region has 15 residues. The CDR3 here is CASSLFFSTNQPQHF. The CDR3 DNA reads as TGTGCCAGCAGTTTATTTTTCTCAACGAATCAGCCCCAGCATTTT.

The V gene is TRBV2, the J gene TRBJ2-7; D possibly corresponds to TRBD1 (5 bases). Trimming left V 6 bases short and J 3 bases short, with 12 bases between. Looked up from germline, CDR1 is SNHLY and CDR2 is FYNNEI. The CDR3 covers 13 residues. The CDR3 reads CASRVGQSYEQYV. The CDR3 nucleotides read TGTGCCAGCAGGGTAGGACAAAGCTACGAGCAGTACGTC.

The chain is built from TRBV15 and TRBJ1-5, with a possible D match to TRBD1 (5 bases). Germline V CDR1 and CDR2: LNHNV, YYDKDF (reference sequence). The CDR3 covers 15 residues. V shed 0 bases and J shed 6 bases, with 12 bases lying between them. This chain's CDR3 is CATSRDKGIVQPQHF. In DNA form, the CDR3 reads TGTGCCACCAGCAGAGATAAGGGGATAGTTCAGCCCCAGCATTTT.

The rearrangement uses TRBV28 and TRBJ1-5; tentative D call: TRBD1 (6 bases). This CDR3 has 12 amino acids. CDR1 is MDHEN, CDR2 SYDVKM, per germline. Trimming left V 3 bases short and J 12 bases short, with 12 bases between. The CDR3 protein is CASSFRDTFQHF. The CDR3 DNA is TGTGCCAGCAGTTTTCGGGACACTTTCCAGCATTTT.

The genes are TRBV7-3 and TRBJ2-1; 8 bases are shared with TRBD1. Looked up from germline, CDR1 is SGHTA and CDR2 is FQGTGA. V lost 2 bases to trimming and J lost 9 bases; unmatched junction nucleotides: 9. The CDR3 contains 15 residues. CDR3 region: CASSLAWGQAAEQFF. The CDR3 DNA reads TGTGCCAGCAGCTTAGCCTGGGGACAGGCGGCTGAGCAGTTCTTC.

The rearrangement uses TRBV10-3 and TRBJ2-7; possible D gene TRBD1, 6 bases. The CDR3 extends over 13 amino acids. The germline CDR1 and CDR2 sequences are ENHRY and SYGVKD. V was trimmed by 1 base and J by 5 bases, leaving 9 bases between them. CDR3 nucleotides: TGTGCCATCAGTGAGTTGGGACACGACGAGCAGTACGTC. Protein product: CAISELGHDEQYV.

V and J are TRBV29-1 and TRBJ2-7; TRBD2 matches 8 bases. Per the germline V gene, CDR1 is SQVTM and CDR2 is ANQGSEA. This CDR3 is 14 amino acids long. V was clipped by 6 bases and J by 6 bases; unmatched bases: 13. CDR3 DNA sequence: TGCAGCGTAGCCTCGGGGGGGCTTCTCTCCGAGCAGTACTTC. Residues: CSVASGGLLSEQYF.

The CDR3 bases are TGTGCCAGCAGTGGCGGGAGTAGCCCAGATACGCAGTATTTT. The encoded protein is CASSGGSSPDTQYF. The J gene is TRBJ2-3, the V gene TRBV2; 7 bases map to TRBD2. The germline V gene encodes CDR1 SNHLY and CDR2 FYNNEI. The CDR3 has 14 residues. The V segment lost 4 bases and the J segment 4 bases; nucleotides outside the gene matches: 5.

The V and J genes are TRBV7-2 and TRBJ2-1; D not certain. Germline V lookup: CDR1 SGHTA, CDR2 FQGNSA. The CDR3 runs 14 residues. V lost 4 bases to trimming and J lost 5 bases, with 12 bases between them. Here the CDR3 DNA reads TGTGCCAGCAGCTCTAGGGTGGTCAACAATGAGCAGTTCTTC. Its translation is CASSSRVVNNEQFF.

This clone was detected only a few times. This chain uses TRBV7-9 with TRBJ2-1, with D tentatively TRBD1 (7 bases). V lost 4 bases and J 5 bases, leaving 18 bases between the germline ends. This CDR3 spans 16 amino acids. Germline-derived CDR1 and CDR2 are SEHNR and FQNEAQ (reference sequence). The CDR3 loop is CASSYGGTDLNNEQFF. The DNA of the CDR3 is TGTGCCAGCAGCTATGGAGGGACAGATCTGAACAATGAGCAGTTCTTC.

The chain uses TRBV5-5 and TRBJ2-1; 11 nucleotides match TRBD2. Germline-derived CDR1 and CDR2 are SGHKS and YYEKEE (reference sequence). This CDR3 has 17 residues. The J segment lost 1 base and the V segment lost 0 bases, leaving 3 bases of the junction unmatched. In nucleotides, the CDR3 is TGTGCCAGCAGCTTGGTCTGGACTAGCGGGTCCTACAATGAGCAGTTCTTC. This sequence encodes CASSLVWTSGSYNEQFF.

The chain employs TRBV28 and TRBJ1-4; D ambiguous. Germline V gene lookup returns CDR1 MDHEN and CDR2 SYDVKM. Trimming removed 2 bases from V and 8 bases from J, with 12 bases in between. The CDR3 is made up of 14 amino acids. DNA of the CDR3: TGTGCCAGCAGTTTAAGAGGGTTGGGCGAAAAACTGTTTTTT. As protein: CASSLRGLGEKLFF.